The 20 T cell receptor beta chains below all came from one sample that was sequenced in a study of blood T cell repertoires in COVID-19. TCRdb keeps only in-frame clones here, not all; method: immunoSEQ multiplex PCR. The sample holds fewer than 100,000 clones, approximately 80% seen once. The sequenced sample was peripheral blood. Receptor source: a woman aged 50 to 65 with acute or convalescent COVID-19.

This clone occurred a few times. The genes are TRBV3-1 (or the pseudogene TRBV3-2) and TRBJ1-4, with D perhaps TRBD1 (5 bases). Germline assignment: CDR1 LGHDT and CDR2 YNNKEL (reference sequence). The V gene lost 0 bases and the J gene lost 6 bases, with 14 bases spanning the gap. The CDR3 spans 16 residues. CDR3 region: CASSQDIQEPDEKLFF. The CDR3 DNA reads TGTGCCAGCAGCCAAGATATACAGGAGCCAGATGAAAAACTGTTTTTT.

Only a few counts were recorded for this clone. The V and J genes are TRBV19 and TRBJ1-5; TRBD1 might be the D (5 bases). CDR1 is LNHDA and CDR2 is SQIVND in the germline V gene (reference sequence). The CDR3 contains 15 residues. V lost 6 bases to trimming and J lost 0 bases, with 12 bases between them. The CDR3 DNA follows: TGTGCCAGTAGGGAGACAGCTTATAGCAATCAGCCCCAGCATTTT. Its protein product is CASRETAYSNQPQHF.

This clone was observed a single time. This sequence joins TRBV27 and TRBJ2-7, with D perhaps TRBD1 (6 bases). This CDR3 comprises 17 residues. V dropped 0 bases and J dropped 5 bases, with 20 bases sitting between them. Germline loops: CDR1 MNHEY, CDR2 SMNVEV (reference sequence). Here the CDR3 DNA reads TGTGCCAGCAGTTTATCTTCCAGGGGTAATGGATACAACGAGCAGTACTTC. Its protein is CASSLSSRGNGYNEQYF.

The chain combines TRBV7-3 with TRBJ1-2; no clear D. Trimming removed 5 bases from V and 2 bases from J, with 9 bases in between. The CDR3 has 13 amino acids. Germline CDR1 and CDR2: SGHTA and FQGTGA. CDR3 residues: CASSADGNYGYTF. CDR3 nucleotide sequence: TGTGCCAGCAGCGCCGACGGGAACTATGGCTACACCTTC.

The chain joins TRBV11-2 to TRBJ1-2; the D gene is possibly TRBD1 (6 bases). Germline CDR1 SGHAT, CDR2 FQNNGV. The CDR3 runs to 14 residues. V was pared by 2 bases and J by 5 bases, with 12 bases between. The CDR3 sequence: CASSLSEGGYGYTF. Written as DNA, the CDR3 is TGTGCCAGCAGCTTATCCGAGGGGGGGTATGGCTACACCTTC. Drawing the rest from reference TRBV11-2 and TRBJ1-2, the complete variable domain is EAGVAQSPRYKIIEKRQSVAFWCNPISGHATLYWYQQILGQGPKLLIQFQNNGVVDDSQLPKDRFSAERLKGVDSTLKIQPAKLEDSAVYLCASSLSEGGYGYTFGSGTRLTVV.

This clone showed up just once. The chain links TRBV15 to TRBJ1-1; perhaps TRBD1 as D (6 bases). Trimming took off 3 bases at V and 4 bases at J, with 9 bases between the two ends. The CDR3 has 13 residues. The V gene's germline CDR1 is LNHNV and CDR2 YYDKDF (reference sequence). The CDR3, as DNA: TGTGCCACCAGCAGTCCACAGGGCACTGAAGCTTTCTTT. Translated: CATSSPQGTEAFF.

The V gene is TRBV5-6, the J gene TRBJ1-6; D gene uncertain. The V end lost 5 bases, the J end lost 9 bases, and 21 bases lay between the germline ends. The CDR3 contains 16 residues. Germline assignment: CDR1 SGHDT and CDR2 YYEEEE. Here the CDR3 DNA reads TGTGCCAGCAGTAAGCGGAACCCACGAGCTACTTCACCCCTCCACTTT. Translating gives CASSKRNPRATSPLHF.

The chain links TRBV29-1 to TRBJ2-1; 10 bases are a match to TRBD2. V was pared by 7 bases and J by 1 base, with 10 bases of the junction left unmatched. The germline V gene encodes CDR1 SQVTM and CDR2 ANQGSEA. This CDR3 has 16 residues. This chain's CDR3 is CSAEGSSGRSYNEQFF. CDR3 coding DNA: TGCAGCGCCGAGGGGAGTAGCGGGAGGTCCTACAATGAGCAGTTCTTC.

J is TRBJ1-2 and V is TRBV7-2; D might be TRBD1 (6 bases). The CDR3 is made up of 14 amino acids. V was pared by 5 bases and J by 2 bases, with 12 bases between. Looked up from germline, CDR1 is SGHTA and CDR2 is FQGNSA. The CDR3 region has the DNA TGTGCCAGCAGCAGCCGGGACATGAACTATGGCTACACCTTC. It encodes CASSSRDMNYGYTF.

The J gene is TRBJ1-6, the V gene TRBV18, with no clear D. This CDR3 has 17 residues. CDR1 and CDR2 (germline): KGHSH, LQKENI. Trimming pared 3 bases from V and 0 bases from J, leaving 12 bases between. DNA for the CDR3: TGTGCCAGCTCACCTCTACCCGGGAGCTCCTATAATTCACCCCTCCACTTT. Translation: CASSPLPGSSYNSPLHF.

The rearrangement links TRBV5-1 to TRBJ1-6; D gene ambiguous. Per germline, CDR1 SGHRS and CDR2 YFSETQ. CDR3 length: 13 residues. Between the trimmed V and J ends, which lost 0 bases and 8 bases, there was a span of 6 bases. CDR3 in DNA: TGCGCCAGCAGCTTGGTAACGGATTCACCCCTCCACTTT. It specifies CASSLVTDSPLHF.

The CDR3 spells CASTGSAGQGTTTNEKLFF. CDR3 sequence (DNA): TGTGCCAGTACCGGCTCGGCGGGACAGGGAACGACTACTAATGAAAAACTGTTTTTT. The chain joins TRBV19 to TRBJ1-4, with 9 bases identical to TRBD1. V trimming: 7 bases; J trimming: 2 bases; junction bases outside the gene matches: 17. CDR1 is LNHDA, CDR2 SQIVND, per germline (reference sequence). The CDR3 consists of 19 residues.

This chain links TRBV7-8 with TRBJ1-1; D unclear. The germline V gene has CDR1 SGHVS and CDR2 FQNEAQ. Between the trimmed V and J ends, which lost 2 bases and 1 base, there was a span of 5 bases. The CDR3 consists of 13 residues. CDR3 sequence (DNA): TGTGCCAGCAGCTTACAGGAGAACACTGAAGCTTTCTTT. Protein: CASSLQENTEAFF.

This chain joins TRBV7-8 and TRBJ2-1, with TRBD2 matching 10 bases. CDR3 length: 23 amino acids. Germline CDR1 and CDR2: SGHVS and FQNEAQ. J was trimmed by 2 bases and V by 5 bases; bases with no gene match: 27. For the CDR3, the DNA is TGTGCCAGCAGCCATCCGGGGAAGGGTTCCCCTCAATCTAGCGGGGGAACCTACAATGAGCAGTTCTTC. Protein: CASSHPGKGSPQSSGGTYNEQFF.

This sequence joins TRBV29-1 and TRBJ2-1; D unclear. With 4 bases removed from V and 3 bases from J, the gap between germline ends came to 10 bases. This CDR3 contains 13 residues. CDR1 is SQVTM, CDR2 ANQGSEA, per germline. The CDR3 loop reads CSVVIDNYNEQFF. DNA for the CDR3: TGCAGCGTTGTGATCGACAACTACAATGAGCAGTTCTTC.

V and J are TRBV4-1 and TRBJ2-1; no clear D. Trimming left V 8 bases short and J 2 bases short, with 7 bases between. The CDR3 length is 12 residues. Germline assignment: CDR1 MGHRA and CDR2 YSYEKL. The CDR3 sequence: CASSATYNEQFF. The CDR3 DNA is TGCGCCAGCTCAGCGACCTACAATGAGCAGTTCTTC.

This chain uses TRBV9 with TRBJ2-7, with 7 nucleotides matching TRBD1. V lost 4 bases, J lost 0 bases, and 7 bases stayed unmatched. Looked up from germline, CDR1 is SGDLS and CDR2 is YYNGEE. The CDR3 extends over 15 amino acids. DNA of the CDR3: TGTGCCAGCAGCATAGGGACAGCGAGCTCCTACGAGCAGTACTTC. The encoded protein is CASSIGTASSYEQYF.

The chain recombines TRBV2 with TRBJ1-5; a possible D gene is TRBD1 (5 bases). CDR3 length equals 14 residues. Germline V gene lookup returns CDR1 SNHLY and CDR2 FYNNEI. V was shortened by 6 bases and J by 6 bases, with 15 bases between the two germline ends. The CDR3 DNA reads as TGTGCCAGCAGGCTAGGGGACTCCGGTCAGCCCCAGCATTTT. As protein: CASRLGDSGQPQHF.

The J gene is TRBJ2-1, the V gene TRBV6-2 or TRBV6-3; a possible D gene is TRBD2 (6 bases). Trimming removed 4 bases from V and 4 bases from J, with 17 bases in between. CDR1 is MNHEY, CDR2 SVGEGT, per germline. The CDR3 length is 16 residues. In DNA, the CDR3 is TGTGCCAGCAGTTGGAGGGCGCGGCTAGTTTACAATGAGCAGTTCTTC. Protein: CASSWRARLVYNEQFF.

V usage is TRBV11-1 and J usage is TRBJ2-4, with 9 bases lining up with TRBD1. Germline V gives CDR1 SGHAT, CDR2 FQDESV (reference sequence). V lost 6 bases and J lost 9; bases outside the gene matches: 6. The CDR3 is made up of 13 amino acids. The CDR3 protein is CASRRTGVGIQYF. CDR3 nucleotide sequence: TGTGCCAGCAGACGGACAGGGGTAGGCATTCAGTACTTC.